This T cell receptor (beta chain) was retrieved from a study of T cells of healthy individuals. Trimming took 4 bases from V and 8 from J, leaving 22 bases between them. The CDR3 extends over 16 amino acids. Germline CDR1 is KGHDR and CDR2 is SFDVKD. Each CDR3 protein gets one entry after TCRdb re-called the 5' RACE reads with MiXCR. This table holds nearly 100,000 distinct CDR3 sequences, approximately 15% found once. This clonotype was recorded at least ten times. The sequence was collected from a human donor in good health. This chain connects TRBV24-1 to TRBJ1-2; TRBD1 is a possible D gene (5 bases). This CDR3 reads CATSDPFVGGGEGYTF. CDR3 in DNA: TGTGCCACCAGTGACCCCTTCGTGGGGGGAGGAGAGGGCTACACCTTC.